This T cell receptor (beta chain) is from a study of shared clonotypes between healthy human individuals (dated by TCRdb to 2020 to 2022). For the study in its entirety: A couple of women and a few men aged 18 to 49 years were included in the cohort. For each donor, three plates each were used for CD4 naive and CD4 memory, two plates were used for CD8 naive, and one plate was used for CD8 memory. To estimate repertoire size and how much clonotype sharing occurs between individuals, the study deeply sequenced the blood TCR repertoires of about five healthy adults. To increase sequencing depth and limit assay-specific biases, different laboratories used diverse techniques to prepare libraries and sequence TCR repertoires. Each donor's leukapheresis produced roughly between roughly 0.9 and 8.9 billion PBMCs.

The donors were healthy, HIV-negative adults with no recently reported acute infections or vaccinations. Only Caucasian adults living in Nashville, Tennessee, USA were represented among the donors. Magnetic negative selection was used to enrich CD4+ T cells, after which naive cells were positively selected on CD45RA and the negative fraction became the memory subset. After blood collection by leukapheresis, PBMCs were isolated using Ficoll-Histopaque density gradient centrifugation and then cryopreserved in the vapor phase of liquid nitrogen. Analytical flow cytometry was used to check the purity and quantity of every magnetically sorted T cell population. Genomic DNA was isolated from each sorted fraction and quantified by UV absorbance on a Nanodrop 2000c. This clone came up a few times. Its antigen remains unidentified. No per-base quality is available; no much larger clone lies one base away. Other DNA sequences within the sample encode an identical CDR3.

Using the deep immunoSEQ assay, multiplex PCR amplified TCR CDR3 regions from genomic DNA. Extracted genomic DNA from each cell subset was distributed evenly across all wells of several immunoSEQ 96-well plates, and each plate was treated as a replicate. For sorted subsets, 200 ng of genomic DNA, equivalent to roughly 33,000 T cell genomes, went into each replicate PCR. Purified libraries were measured with a Qubit 3.0 fluorometer, size-checked on a Bioanalyzer 2100, and measured again with the KAPA Library Quantification kit. A separate single-read 150-cycle Illumina NextSeq 550 flow cell was used to sequence each immunoSEQ 96-well plate. The original pipeline was this. Because the immunoSEQ output held only junctional sequences and lacked quality scores, the filtering could not match the filtering applied to full-length reads. To assign V/J genes and CDR3, sequences were annotated using PyIR, a Python wrapper for IgBLAST v1.9, with IMGT germline references. Reads were filtered out if the reads had weak V/J assignments (E-value above 1e-6), no CDR3, stop codons, out-of-frame junctions, or ambiguous translated residues. V3J clonotypes were defined as sequences sharing the same inferred V gene, J gene, and CDR3 amino acid sequence. Percentage overlap between repertoires was calculated by dividing the number of shared unique clonotypes by the size of the smaller repertoire. Richness of each repertoire was evaluated using RTK rarefaction, the Chao1 estimator, and Recon v2.1 estimates of unobserved clonotypes. Generation probabilities were computed with OLGA for all TCRbeta clonotypes obtained by the gDNA method from several donors. Here the immuneACCESS table is served through TCRdb, limited to in-frame sequences with V and J called. Missing clones are a known gap in these copies; in checked studies unresolved V genes cover under half, and the rest lacks a known reason. The V and J calls and clone size were taken over from that table, and D and trimming were inferred from the DNA. Within this sample are more than 200,000 clones, with approximately 65% of them counted one time only. The ten largest clones add up to around 10% of the sample.

Broad study findings and their caveats: Even with the large sequencing depth, rarefaction of the sorted-subset datasets indicated that sequencing was incomplete. Across a few donors, approximately 5% of naive CD4, approximately 3.6% of naive CD8, about 2.3% of memory CD4, and around 0.4% of memory CD8 clonotypes were shared. Compared with non-shared clonotypes, clonotypes shared by all four sorted-subset donors had higher generation probabilities. Larger estimated clonotype richness was generally found for naive subsets than for memory subsets. Only blood was sampled, and tissue TCR repertoires likely differ from those in blood. Pairwise subsampling indicated that sequencing depth was expected to affect the degree of clonotype sharing among donors. The small number of donors limited the genetic and exposure-history diversity represented.

Germline trimming amounts to 0 bases on V and 4 bases on J, with 6 as the count of junction bases outside the gene matches. Reading from cysteine to phenylalanine, the CDR3 counts 15 amino acids. Only the CDR3 region is kept as DNA, spanning 45 bases read in frame from base 1. CDR1 SGHRS and CDR2 YFSETQ are derived from the germline V gene. The rearrangement joined TRBV5-1 to TRBJ2-5, with 7 central nucleotides matching TRBD2. This clonotype originated in a man younger than 45 in good health. Sample: memory CD4+ T cells sorted from blood. What this sample's cell subset or site label stands for: CD45RA-negative fraction. The sequenced DNA is TGCGCCAGCAGCTTGGGGACTAGGGGTGGAGAGACCCAGTACTTC. It translates to CASSLGTRGGETQYF.